This T cell receptor (beta chain) comes out of a study of CD8 T cells in ankylosing spondylitis. Study findings and constraints: Reportedly, significant enrichment of disease-linked clones occurred in matched ankylosing spondylitis synovial fluid. Certain motif variants had earlier been reported in reactive arthritis synovial fluid and blood.

CDR3 length: 14 amino acids. The V end lost 3 bases, the J end lost 2 bases, and 11 bases lay between the germline ends. The germline V gene has CDR1 SGDLS and CDR2 YYNGEE. TCRdb redid the calling of the 5' RACE reads with MiXCR, one entry per CDR3 protein. Among 30,000 to 45,000 distinct CDR3 sequences, less than 4% were seen once, and the ten largest hold 2.5% to 3.5%. There are many counts of this clonotype. Its antigen is not known. The sequenced sample was blood, either unsorted or a sorted T cell fraction (not recorded which). The receptor was isolated from a male donor with ankylosing spondylitis or in good health (not recorded which). V is TRBV9 and J is TRBJ2-5, with a weak D call TRBD2 (6 bases). The CDR3 DNA reads as TGTGCCAGCAGCGCAGGGACTTATCAAGAGACCCAGTACTTC. Encoded protein: CASSAGTYQETQYF.